The sequence of this T cell receptor beta chain was determined in a study of cytomegalovirus exposure and HLA in healthy donors. Study outcomes and limitations: Researchers reported in a later analysis that a missense DCLRE1C variant was tied to TCR beta V- and J-gene trimming.

Worth noting for this clone: Its antigen is undetermined.

Trimming cost V 3 bases and J 7 bases; bases outside gene matches: 4. Germline lookup yields CDR1 SEHNR and CDR2 FQNEAQ (reference sequence). This CDR3 comprises 14 residues. PCR primers comprised 60 Vbeta and 13 Jbeta primers. Sequencing used immunoSEQ multiplex PCR; TCRdb keeps in-frame clones, though not all of them. The profile shows roughly 100,000 clones, around two thirds of them singletons. V usage is TRBV7-9 and J usage is TRBJ2-4; 9 bases fit TRBD2. This clonotype was sampled from a woman between 50 and 59 years old in good health and CMV-seronegative. Sample: PBMCs. The CDR3 sequence is CASSLTSGGNIQYF. The CDR3 region has the DNA TGTGCCAGCAGCTTGACTAGCGGTGGGAACATTCAGTACTTC. Looking up the rest from reference TRBV7-9 and TRBJ2-4 gives the full variable domain: DTGVSQNPRHKITKRGQNVTFRCDPISEHNRLYWYRQTLGQGPEFLTYFQNEAQLEKSRLLSDRFSAERPKGSFSTLEIQRTEQGDSAMYLCASSLTSGGNIQYFGAGTRLSVL.